This is a list of T cell receptor beta chains from one sample in a study of T-cell reconstitution after alpha-beta-depleted transplantation in children. MiXCR, run by TCRdb on the PCR reads, gives a single entry per CDR3 protein. The profile shows 550,000 to 600,000 distinct CDR3 sequences, about 21% of them singletons. The starting material was PBMCs, mostly from graft donor cells, obtained 360 days after TCRalphabeta/CD19-depleted stem cell transplant. The receptors were sampled from a boy in the first two years of life who had a stem cell transplant for acute myeloid leukemia, so the T cells may come from the graft donor. CDR3s include the opening cysteine and the closing phenylalanine or tryptophan. The D gene is left open where the match is weak. Clone size is not always given. Where it is, it says once, few, many or a class for expanded clones.

CDR3aa: CSAHRGPNTIYF; CDR3nt: TGCAGCGCCCACAGGGGGCCTAACACCATATATTTT; v_gene: TRBV29-1; abundance: .; d_gene: TRBD1; j_gene: TRBJ1-3
CDR3aa: CSALGRVGYEQYF; CDR3nt: TGCAGCGCCCTGGGGAGGGTTGGGTACGAGCAGTACTTC; v_gene: TRBV29-1; abundance: .; d_gene: TRBD2; j_gene: TRBJ2-7
CDR3aa: CSARGGQITNTEAFF; CDR3nt: TGCAGTGCTAGGGGGGGGCAGATAACGAACACTGAAGCTTTCTTT; v_gene: TRBV20-1; abundance: once; d_gene: .; j_gene: TRBJ1-1
CDR3aa: CASTDRINYGYTF; CDR3nt: TGTGCCAGCACCGACAGAATTAACTATGGCTACACCTTC; v_gene: TRBV7-2; abundance: .; d_gene: .; j_gene: TRBJ1-2
CDR3aa: CASSSDRVGTEAFF; CDR3nt: TGTGCCAGCAGTTCGGACAGGGTGGGCACTGAAGCTTTCTTT; v_gene: TRBV6-5; abundance: .; d_gene: TRBD1; j_gene: TRBJ1-1
CDR3aa: CASSMGGGSYNEQFF; CDR3nt: TGTGCCAGCAGCATGGGCGGGGGATCCTACAATGAGCAGTTCTTC; v_gene: TRBV13; abundance: .; d_gene: TRBD2; j_gene: TRBJ2-1
CDR3aa: CASSFSAGGIYNEQFF; CDR3nt: TGTGCCAGCAGTTTCTCCGCGGGGGGTATCTACAATGAGCAGTTCTTC; v_gene: TRBV12-3/TRBV12-4; abundance: many; d_gene: TRBD2; j_gene: TRBJ2-1
CDR3aa: CASSLRRGGTEAFF; CDR3nt: TGCGCCAGCAGCTTGAGAAGGGGGGGGACTGAAGCTTTCTTT; v_gene: TRBV5-1; abundance: few; d_gene: .; j_gene: TRBJ1-1
CDR3aa: CASSKDRGGYGYTF; CDR3nt: TGTGCCAGCAGCAAAGACAGGGGCGGCTATGGCTACACCTTC; v_gene: TRBV21-1; abundance: many; d_gene: .; j_gene: TRBJ1-2
CDR3aa: CASSLDKGGSGYTF; CDR3nt: TGCGCCAGCAGCCTCGACAAGGGAGGGTCTGGCTACACCTTC; v_gene: TRBV4-3; abundance: .; d_gene: .; j_gene: TRBJ1-2
CDR3aa: CASSQSIKGLVKHGYTF; CDR3nt: TGCGCCAGCAGTCAATCTATCAAGGGATTAGTTAAGCATGGCTACACCTTC; v_gene: TRBV23-1; abundance: .; d_gene: .; j_gene: TRBJ1-2
CDR3aa: CASSLLSGTATDTQYF; CDR3nt: TGTGCCAGCAGTTTACTCTCCGGGACAGCCACAGATACGCAGTATTTT; v_gene: TRBV28; abundance: .; d_gene: TRBD1; j_gene: TRBJ2-3
CDR3aa: CSAREAQRPGLQTQYF; CDR3nt: TGCAGTGCCCGCGAGGCCCAGCGACCGGGACTACAGACCCAGTACTTC; v_gene: TRBV20-1; abundance: many; d_gene: TRBD2; j_gene: TRBJ2-5
CDR3aa: CASSLGLLSAGTDTQYF; CDR3nt: TGCGCCAGCAGCTTAGGCCTTCTTAGTGCGGGCACAGATACGCAGTATTTT; v_gene: TRBV5-1; abundance: many; d_gene: .; j_gene: TRBJ2-3
CDR3aa: CASRLRDRGTGELFF; CDR3nt: TGTGCCAGCAGACTCCGGGACAGGGGAACCGGGGAGCTGTTTTTT; v_gene: TRBV6-1; abundance: many; d_gene: TRBD1; j_gene: TRBJ2-2
CDR3aa: CASSPGQGGPNTGELFF; CDR3nt: TGTGCCAGCAGTCCGGGACAGGGGGGACCGAACACCGGGGAGCTGTTTTTT; v_gene: TRBV12-3/TRBV12-4; abundance: many; d_gene: TRBD1; j_gene: TRBJ2-2
CDR3aa: CASSLTYSYNEQFF; CDR3nt: TGTGCCAGCAGCTTAACCTACTCCTACAATGAGCAGTTCTTC; v_gene: TRBV7-2; abundance: .; d_gene: .; j_gene: TRBJ2-1
CDR3aa: CSVKNYEQYF; CDR3nt: TGCAGCGTTAAAAACTACGAGCAGTACTTC; v_gene: TRBV29-1; abundance: few; d_gene: .; j_gene: TRBJ2-7
CDR3aa: CASSGDGDNQPQHF; CDR3nt: TGTGCCAGCAGTGGGGACGGGGACAATCAGCCCCAGCATTTT; v_gene: TRBV27; abundance: many; d_gene: .; j_gene: TRBJ1-5
CDR3aa: CASSYRGVNSPLHF; CDR3nt: TGTGCCAGCAGTTACAGGGGGGTCAATTCACCCCTCCACTTT; v_gene: TRBV6-2/TRBV6-3; abundance: few; d_gene: .; j_gene: TRBJ1-6
CDR3aa: CASSQYYRVEQYF; CDR3nt: TGTGCCAGCAGCCAATATTACAGGGTCGAGCAGTACTTC; v_gene: TRBV14; abundance: once; d_gene: .; j_gene: TRBJ2-7
CDR3aa: CASIPGHGVNEQFF; CDR3nt: TGTGCCAGCATCCCGGGACACGGGGTCAATGAGCAGTTCTTC; v_gene: TRBV12-3/TRBV12-4; abundance: few; d_gene: .; j_gene: TRBJ2-1
CDR3aa: CASSALAGVENEQFF; CDR3nt: TGTGCCAGCAGTGCACTAGCGGGGGTTGAAAATGAGCAGTTCTTC; v_gene: TRBV12-3/TRBV12-4; abundance: many; d_gene: TRBD2; j_gene: TRBJ2-1
CDR3aa: CASSAGRGLSETQYF; CDR3nt: TGTGCCAGCAGCGCCGGCCGGGGATTAAGCGAGACCCAGTACTTC; v_gene: TRBV9; abundance: few; d_gene: .; j_gene: TRBJ2-5
CDR3aa: CASSIKVDRDYEQYF; CDR3nt: TGTGCCAGCAGCATTAAGGTTGACAGGGACTACGAGCAGTACTTC; v_gene: TRBV7-9; abundance: .; d_gene: TRBD1; j_gene: TRBJ2-7
CDR3aa: CASSPSRTGTNEKLFF; CDR3nt: TGTGCCAGCTCACCCTCCCGGACAGGGACTAATGAAAAACTGTTTTTT; v_gene: TRBV18; abundance: .; d_gene: TRBD1; j_gene: TRBJ1-4
CDR3aa: CASGFLDRISGNTIYF; CDR3nt: TGTGCTAGTGGTTTCCTAGACAGGATCTCTGGAAACACCATATATTTT; v_gene: TRBV12-5; abundance: .; d_gene: .; j_gene: TRBJ1-3
CDR3aa: CASSWASSEGTIYF; CDR3nt: TGCGCCAGCAGCTGGGCCTCCTCGGAGGGCACCATATATTTT; v_gene: TRBV5-1; abundance: few; d_gene: .; j_gene: TRBJ1-3
CDR3aa: CSAKSRRASSYEQYF; CDR3nt: TGCAGTGCTAAAAGTCGGCGGGCCAGCTCCTACGAGCAGTACTTC; v_gene: TRBV20-1; abundance: .; d_gene: .; j_gene: TRBJ2-7
CDR3aa: CATSSTPFLTTGVEQFF; CDR3nt: TGTGCCACCAGCAGTACCCCATTTCTTACCACAGGCGTTGAGCAGTTCTTC; v_gene: TRBV15; abundance: many; d_gene: .; j_gene: TRBJ2-1
CDR3aa: CASRPDVDNEQFF; CDR3nt: TGTGCCAGCAGACCCGACGTAGACAATGAGCAGTTCTTC; v_gene: TRBV6-5; abundance: many; d_gene: .; j_gene: TRBJ2-1
CDR3aa: CASSEGDSFFNEKLFF; CDR3nt: TGTGCCAGCAGTGAAGGAGACAGTTTTTTTAATGAAAAACTGTTTTTT; v_gene: TRBV6-1; abundance: .; d_gene: .; j_gene: TRBJ1-4
CDR3aa: CASSITGMNSPLHF; CDR3nt: TGTGCCAGCAGTATTACAGGGATGAATTCACCCCTCCACTTT; v_gene: TRBV28; abundance: few; d_gene: .; j_gene: TRBJ1-6
CDR3aa: CASSLQTLQEQFF; CDR3nt: TGTGCCAGCAGTTTGCAGACACTCCAGGAGCAGTTCTTC; v_gene: TRBV28; abundance: many; d_gene: .; j_gene: TRBJ2-1
CDR3aa: CASSWAARSSYNEQFF; CDR3nt: TGTGCCAGTAGTTGGGCGGCTAGGAGCTCCTACAATGAGCAGTTCTTC; v_gene: TRBV19; abundance: .; d_gene: .; j_gene: TRBJ2-1